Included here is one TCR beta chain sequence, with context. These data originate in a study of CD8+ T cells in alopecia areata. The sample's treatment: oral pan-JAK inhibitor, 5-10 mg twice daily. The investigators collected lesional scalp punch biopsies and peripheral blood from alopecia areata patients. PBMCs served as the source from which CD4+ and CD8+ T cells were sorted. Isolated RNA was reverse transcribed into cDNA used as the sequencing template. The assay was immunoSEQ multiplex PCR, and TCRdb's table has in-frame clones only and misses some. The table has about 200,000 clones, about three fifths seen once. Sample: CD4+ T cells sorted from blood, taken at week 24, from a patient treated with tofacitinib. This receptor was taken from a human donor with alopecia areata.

Here the CDR3 DNA reads TGTGCCTGGAACAGGGTTGAAGCTTTCTTT. Encoded protein: CAWNRVEAFF. This rearrangement joins TRBV30 to TRBJ1-1, with D perhaps TRBD1 (6 bases). Germline loops: CDR1 GTSNPN, CDR2 SVGIG (reference sequence). The CDR3 has 10 amino acids. V lost 4 bases to trimming and J lost 7 bases, with 7 bases between them.